This passage covers 29 T cell receptor beta chains from one sample sequenced in a study of beta chain features in type 1 diabetes. The investigators reverse transcribed all of the isolated RNA, so they sequenced expressed TCRB transcripts. Profiled with immunoSEQ multiplex PCR; TCRdb holds only in-frame clones, not every one. Altogether approximately 470,000 clones are present, 30% being singletons, with the ten largest covering roughly 0.066%. Sequencing used naive CD4+ T cells from blood. The receptors stem from a man younger than 35 in good health.

The chain couples TRBV30 to TRBJ2-4; 8 positions match TRBD1. Germline CDR1 is GTSNPN and CDR2 is SVGIG (reference sequence). CDR3 length: 14 amino acids. After removal of 7 bases from V and 6 bases from J, the junction contained 11 bases not matched to a gene. The chain's CDR3 is CAYRVDRARNIQYF. As DNA, the CDR3 is TGTGCCTACCGGGTGGACAGGGCGAGAAACATTCAGTACTTC.

The chain has TRBV18 and TRBJ2-3; D is undetermined. Germline V gene data show CDR1 as KGHSH and CDR2 as LQKENI. This CDR3 is built from 13 residues. Trimming took 4 bases from V and 0 from J, leaving 5 bases between them. The CDR3 sequence: CASSRTSTDTQYF. CDR3 coding DNA: TGTGCCAGCTCACGTACGAGCACAGATACGCAGTATTTT.

This clone was detected only a few times. The chain uses TRBV29-1 and TRBJ2-7; 15 nucleotides agree with TRBD2. The CDR3 has 15 amino acids. Losses at the gene ends were 7 bases for V and 2 bases for J; bases not matched to a gene: 6. The germline V gene encodes CDR1 SQVTM and CDR2 ANQGSEA. DNA of the CDR3: TGCAGCGGGGGACTAGCGGGAGGCTCTACCTACGAGCAGTACTTC. This codes for CSGGLAGGSTYEQYF.

In this sample, this clone turned up a few times. The V gene is TRBV7-9, the J gene TRBJ2-5; possibly TRBD1 for D (6 bases). The length of the CDR3 is 15 residues. Germline CDR1 reads SEHNR; CDR2 reads FQNEAQ (reference sequence). Trimming took off 5 bases at V and 3 bases at J, with 16 bases between the two ends. The DNA of the CDR3 is TGTGCCAGCAGCGCCTCCAAGGACAGAGAAGAGACCCAGTACTTC. Translation: CASSASKDREETQYF.

This clone was counted between two and nine times. V usage is TRBV15 and J usage is TRBJ2-7; no definite D call. The CDR3 covers 13 residues. V gave up 5 bases and J gave up 2 bases, with 10 bases separating them. Germline lookup yields CDR1 LNHNV and CDR2 YYDKDF (reference sequence). As DNA, the CDR3 is TGTGCCACCAGCGTAGGGCCTACCTACGAGCAGTACTTC. This codes for CATSVGPTYEQYF. Full variable domain (remainder filled in from reference TRBV15 and TRBJ2-7): DAMVIQNPRYQVTQFGKPVTLSCSQTLNHNVMYWYQQKSSQAPKLLFHYYDKDFNNEADTPDNFQSRRPNTSFCFLDIRSPGLGDTAMYLCATSVGPTYEQYFGPGTRLTVT.

This clone was observed a handful of times. V gene TRBV5-1 combines with J gene TRBJ2-1; D gene unclear. Between the trimmed V and J ends, which lost 3 bases and 0 bases, there was a span of 10 bases. Germline CDR1 is SGHRS and CDR2 is YFSETQ. The CDR3 has 15 amino acids. CDR3 sequence (DNA): TGCGCCAGCAGCTCGGATCCTGGCTCCTACAATGAGCAGTTCTTC. Residues: CASSSDPGSYNEQFF. The whole variable domain, remainder taken from reference TRBV5-1 and TRBJ2-1, is KAGVTQTPRYLIKTRGQQVTLSCSPISGHRSVSWYQQTPGQGLQFLFEYFSETQRNKGNFPGRFSGRQFSNSRSEMNVSTLELGDSALYLCASSSDPGSYNEQFFGPGTRLTVL.

This chain connects TRBV28 to TRBJ2-1; D may be TRBD2 (6 bases). The CDR3 is 12 residues long. V gave up 3 bases and J gave up 10 bases, with 10 bases separating them. The germline CDR1 and CDR2 sequences are MDHEN and SYDVKM. CDR3 sequence: CASSLGGKEQFF. The DNA of the CDR3 is TGTGCCAGCAGTTTGGGCGGGAAGGAGCAGTTCTTC.

The CDR3 nucleotides read TGTGCCAGCAGCGGCCGGACTAGCGGGAGTAAAGAGCAGTACTTC. Encoded protein: CASSGRTSGSKEQYF. The chain is built from TRBV7-9 and TRBJ2-7, with TRBD2 identical over 13 bases. V lost 5 bases and J lost 7; bases outside the gene matches: 8. The CDR3 length is 15 residues. Germline lookup yields CDR1 SEHNR and CDR2 FQNEAQ (reference sequence).

The chain joins TRBV10-3 to TRBJ1-2; D call uncertain. The CDR3 loop spans 12 amino acids. Trimming removed 4 bases at V and 3 bases at J, with 6 bases between. The germline V gene encodes CDR1 ENHRY and CDR2 SYGVKD. For the CDR3, the DNA is TGTGCCATCAGTGGAGTGGACTATGGCTACACCTTC. Its translation is CAISGVDYGYTF.

Note on this clone: The sample contains more than one DNA sequence encoding this CDR3. The chain couples TRBV7-9 to TRBJ2-1; D is unclear. This CDR3 has 11 amino acids. CDR1 is SEHNR and CDR2 is FQNEAQ in the germline V gene (reference sequence). The V end was cut by 4 bases, the J end by 9 bases, with 7 bases between. The CDR3 DNA reads TGTGCCAGCAGCTCTCCACGTGAGCAGTTCTTC. Translation: CASSSPREQFF.

The chain combines TRBV30 with TRBJ2-1, with D unclear. The CDR3 extends over 12 amino acids. V shed 4 bases and J shed 3 bases, with 7 bases lying between them. Per the germline V gene, CDR1 is GTSNPN and CDR2 is SVGIG (reference sequence). The CDR3 nucleotides are TGTGCCTGGACCACCGACTACAATGAGCAGTTCTTC. This translates into CAWTTDYNEQFF.

J is TRBJ2-5 and V is TRBV5-1; perhaps TRBD2 as D (6 bases). V was pared by 1 base and J by 4 bases, with 11 bases between. The CDR3 loop spans 14 amino acids. Germline CDR1 is SGHRS and CDR2 is YFSETQ. CDR3 sequence (DNA): TGCGCCAGCAGCTTGCGGGAGTACGGAGAGACCCAGTACTTC. This gives the protein CASSLREYGETQYF.

The table lists this clone with a few counts. The chain joins TRBV30 to TRBJ2-1, with 9 nucleotides matching TRBD1. From germline, CDR1 is GTSNPN and CDR2 SVGIG (reference sequence). After removal of 4 bases from V and 3 bases from J, the junction contained 7 bases not matched to a gene. The CDR3 spans 15 residues. The CDR3 reads CAWTRRTGDYNEQFF. CDR3 coding DNA: TGTGCCTGGACCCGACGGACAGGGGACTACAATGAGCAGTTCTTC.

The chain couples TRBV11-1 to TRBJ2-1, with unresolved D. The CDR3 runs to 13 residues. Germline CDR1 reads SGHAT; CDR2 reads FQDESV (reference sequence). The V and J ends lost 2 bases and 6 bases respectively, with 8 bases between them. CDR3 sequence: CASSLYRSNEQFF. The CDR3 DNA follows: TGTGCCAGCAGCTTATACCGATCCAATGAGCAGTTCTTC. The entire variable domain, with the rest obtained from reference TRBV11-1 and TRBJ2-1, is as follows: EAEVAQSPRYKITEKSQAVAFWCDPISGHATLYWYRQILGQGPELLVQFQDESVVDDSQLPKDRFSAERLKGVDSTLKIQPAELGDSAMYLCASSLYRSNEQFFGPGTRLTVL.

This clone was counted only a few times. CDR3 DNA: TGTGCCAGCAGCTTTAAGTCTAGCGGGAGGAACACCGGGGAGCTGTTTTTT. Amino acid sequence: CASSFKSSGRNTGELFF. The V call is TRBV7-9, the J call TRBJ2-2; 10 nucleotides line up with TRBD2. CDR1 is SEHNR, CDR2 FQNEAQ, per germline (reference sequence). CDR3 length equals 17 residues. The trim removed 3 bases at V and 1 base at J, leaving 5 bases unmatched.

The chain is built from TRBV10-3 and TRBJ2-3, with a weak D call TRBD1 (6 bases). Trimming left V 5 bases short and J 7 bases short, with 13 bases between. Germline-derived CDR1 and CDR2 are ENHRY and SYGVKD. The CDR3 has 13 amino acids. CDR3 protein: CAISQGTENTQYF. The CDR3 DNA sequence: TGTGCCATCAGTCAGGGGACGGAGAATACGCAGTATTTT.

This rearrangement joins TRBV7-6 to TRBJ2-7; D unclear. Trimming stripped 1 base from V and 2 bases from J, with 12 bases between. The CDR3 covers 15 residues. Germline V lookup: CDR1 SGHVS, CDR2 FNYEAQ. CDR3 in amino acids: CASSLVGGPTYEQYF. The DNA for the CDR3 is TGTGCCAGCAGCTTAGTGGGCGGTCCCACCTACGAGCAGTACTTC.

The chain joins TRBV29-1 to TRBJ2-7; possibly TRBD1 or TRBD2 for D (5 bases each). CDR1 is SQVTM, CDR2 ANQGSEA, per germline. The CDR3 runs 14 residues. Trimming stripped 6 bases from V and 7 bases from J, with 22 bases between. CDR3 sequence reads: CSVEVQGDMYEQYF. CDR3 coding DNA: TGCAGCGTCGAGGTCCAGGGAGATATGTATGAGCAGTACTTC.

V is TRBV5-4 and J is TRBJ2-1; D may be TRBD2 (6 bases). From germline, CDR1 is SGHNT and CDR2 YYREEE (reference sequence). V was trimmed by 2 bases and J by 2 bases, leaving 8 bases between them. The CDR3 covers 14 residues. The CDR3: CASSFGGTYNEQFF. DNA for the CDR3: TGTGCCAGCAGCTTCGGCGGGACCTACAATGAGCAGTTCTTC.

The rearrangement joins TRBV7-3 to TRBJ1-3; D uncertain. The CDR3 runs 14 residues. CDR1 is SGHTA, CDR2 FQGTGA, per germline. The V end was cut by 0 bases, the J end by 3 bases, with 6 bases between. CDR3 sequence reads: CASSLTGGGNTIYF. In DNA, the CDR3 is TGTGCCAGCAGCTTAACTGGTGGTGGAAACACCATATATTTT. The whole variable domain, remainder taken from reference TRBV7-3 and TRBJ1-3, is GAGVSQTPSNKVTEKGKYVELRCDPISGHTALYWYRQSLGQGPEFLIYFQGTGAADDSGLPNDRFFAVRPEGSVSTLKIQRTERGDSAVYLCASSLTGGGNTIYFGEGSWLTVV.

Comments on this clone: Other DNA sequences in the same sample also yield this CDR3. The chain combines TRBV29-1 with TRBJ2-7; the match to TRBD1 covers 7 bases. This CDR3 spans 12 amino acids. With 3 bases clipped from V and 2 bases from J, the junction kept 1 base outside the gene matches. Germline CDR1 SQVTM, CDR2 ANQGSEA. The CDR3 region has the DNA TGCAGCGTTGAGGGACAGCCCTACGAGCAGTACTTC. Its protein is CSVEGQPYEQYF.

On this clone: Other nucleotide sequences in the sample specify the same CDR3. The chain combines TRBV5-1 with TRBJ2-5; 7 nucleotides align to TRBD1. Trimming cost V 5 bases and J 2 bases; bases outside gene matches: 6. CDR1 and CDR2 (germline): SGHRS, YFSETQ. The CDR3 extends over 14 amino acids. CDR3 residues: CASRPGTVQETQYF. In DNA, the CDR3 is TGCGCCAGCAGACCGGGGACAGTACAAGAGACCCAGTACTTC. Full variable domain (rest looked up from reference TRBV5-1 and TRBJ2-5): KAGVTQTPRYLIKTRGQQVTLSCSPISGHRSVSWYQQTPGQGLQFLFEYFSETQRNKGNFPGRFSGRQFSNSRSEMNVSTLELGDSALYLCASRPGTVQETQYFGPGTRLLVL.

As DNA, the CDR3 is TGTGCCATCAGCCAAAGACCCGAGGGGAACACTGAAGCTTTCTTT. Translated, it gives CAISQRPEGNTEAFF. This sequence joins TRBV10-3 and TRBJ1-1; the D is unclear. Trimming stripped 6 bases from V and 1 base from J, with 15 bases between. CDR3 size: 15 residues. The germline V gene has CDR1 ENHRY and CDR2 SYGVKD.

The chain employs TRBV28 and TRBJ2-1, with D perhaps TRBD2 (6 bases). Trimming shortened V by 7 bases and J by 6 bases, and 16 bases separated the two germline ends. The CDR3 runs to 14 residues. Germline V gene sequence: CDR1 MDHEN, CDR2 SYDVKM. The CDR3 nucleotides are TGTGCCAGCACCCCTGGTGGGAGGATCAATGAGCAGTTCTTC. This encodes CASTPGGRINEQFF.

In this sample, this clone turned up a few times. This chain connects TRBV7-2 to TRBJ2-1; the match to TRBD2 covers 7 bases. The CDR3 is 14 amino acids. V trimming: 7 bases; J trimming: 4 bases; junction bases outside the gene matches: 7. Germline V gene sequence: CDR1 SGHTA, CDR2 FQGNSA. Written as DNA, the CDR3 is TGTGCCAGCAATCGGGGAGGGAGGTACAATGAGCAGTTCTTC. Protein product: CASNRGGRYNEQFF.

The V and J genes are TRBV5-4 and TRBJ2-1; TRBD2 matches at 7 bases. V dropped 4 bases and J dropped 6; count of bases not matched to a gene: 10. The CDR3 covers 15 residues. The germline V gene has CDR1 SGHNT and CDR2 YYREEE (reference sequence). DNA of the CDR3: TGTGCCAGCAGCGTGACTAGCACCAACTCCAATGAGCAGTTCTTC. Its translation: CASSVTSTNSNEQFF. The complete variable domain, with remaining parts taken from reference TRBV5-4 and TRBJ2-1, reads ETGVTQSPTHLIKTRGQQVTLRCSSQSGHNTVSWYQQALGQGPQFIFQYYREEENGRGNFPPRFSGLQFPNYSSELNVNALELDDSALYLCASSVTSTNSNEQFFGPGTRLTVL.

This chain links TRBV30 with TRBJ2-1; 14 nucleotides agree with TRBD2. V gave up 4 bases and J gave up 2 bases; unmatched junction bases: 13. The germline V gene encodes CDR1 GTSNPN and CDR2 SVGIG (reference sequence). The CDR3 runs to 19 residues. This chain's CDR3 is CAWIGGSGTSGRAYNEQFF. In DNA form, the CDR3 reads TGTGCCTGGATAGGGGGATCTGGGACTAGCGGGAGAGCCTACAATGAGCAGTTCTTC.

The J gene is TRBJ1-2, the V gene TRBV30; the D gene is possibly TRBD1 (5 bases). The germline V and J ends were trimmed by 5 bases and 8 bases, with 18 bases remaining between them. CDR1 GTSNPN and CDR2 SVGIG come from the germline V gene (reference sequence). This CDR3 contains 13 residues. The CDR3 is CAWGTRSLGGYTF. For the CDR3, the DNA is TGTGCCTGGGGGACCCGCTCTCTGGGCGGCTACACCTTC.

The chain carries TRBV15 and TRBJ2-1, with unresolved D. The CDR3 spans 14 residues. From germline, CDR1 is LNHNV and CDR2 YYDKDF (reference sequence). V lost 0 bases and J lost 4, with 7 bases in between. The CDR3 nucleotides read TGTGCCACCAGCAGAGATCGGAGTTACAATGAGCAGTTCTTC. Amino acids: CATSRDRSYNEQFF. Based on the CDR3 plus reference TRBV15 and TRBJ2-1, the full variable domain is DAMVIQNPRYQVTQFGKPVTLSCSQTLNHNVMYWYQQKSSQAPKLLFHYYDKDFNNEADTPDNFQSRRPNTSFCFLDIRSPGLGDTAMYLCATSRDRSYNEQFFGPGTRLTVL.